The 24 T cell receptor beta chains below all came from one sample that was sequenced in a study of T cell clonotyping in hematopoietic cell transplantation. Assay used: immunoSEQ multiplex PCR; TCRdb lists only in-frame clones, some missing. There are 17,000 or so clones in the sample; around 71% occur only once, and 8% to 10% lies in the top ten. Source material: peripheral blood mononuclear cells. These receptors were collected from a woman aged 55 to 70 in good health. Some clones in this sample may be carry-over from other donors' samples.

This clone has just a few counts. The V and J genes are TRBV6-5 and TRBJ1-1, with TRBD1 as a possible D gene (5 bases). V was trimmed by 2 bases and J by 0 bases, leaving 7 bases between them. Per germline, CDR1 MNHEY and CDR2 SVGAGI. The CDR3 length is 14 residues. The CDR3 sequence is CASSYGAVNTEAFF. CDR3 nucleotide sequence: TGTGCCAGCAGTTACGGGGCGGTGAACACTGAAGCTTTCTTT.

This chain's CDR3 is CASNSRQGSKNIQYF. In DNA form, the CDR3 reads TGTGCCAGCAACTCCCGACAGGGTAGCAAAAACATTCAGTACTTC. V and J are TRBV6-5 and TRBJ2-4; 7 bases align to TRBD1. With V trimmed by 7 bases and J by 3 bases, 9 bases remained unmatched. Germline V gene sequence: CDR1 MNHEY, CDR2 SVGAGI. This CDR3 region has 15 residues.

The sample holds a few counts of this clone. The chain employs TRBV2 and TRBJ1-2; the match to TRBD1 covers 7 bases. The CDR3 is 13 residues long. The germline V gene encodes CDR1 SNHLY and CDR2 FYNNEI. Trimming took 3 bases from V and 4 from J; bases not matched to a gene: 2. CDR3 sequence (DNA): TGTGCCAGCAGTGAGACAGGGAGCTATGGCTACACCTTC. Its protein product is CASSETGSYGYTF.

This clone was picked up a small number of times. The chain combines TRBV4-3 with TRBJ2-7; D uncertain. The ends were cut back, 0 bases at V and 2 bases at J, with 8 bases in the middle. CDR3 length equals 14 residues. Germline CDR1 is LGHNA and CDR2 is YSLEER. This chain's CDR3 is CASSQDLAAYEQYF. The CDR3 bases are TGCGCCAGCAGCCAAGATCTGGCAGCCTACGAGCAGTACTTC.

The rearrangement links TRBV28 to TRBJ1-1; no firm D call. Germline CDR1 and CDR2: MDHEN and SYDVKM. The CDR3 length is 12 residues. With 2 bases removed from V and 0 bases from J, the gap between germline ends came to 1 base. The CDR3 region is CASSLMNTEAFF. The CDR3 nucleotides are TGTGCCAGCAGTTTAATGAACACTGAAGCTTTCTTT.

V gene TRBV9 combines with J gene TRBJ2-1; a possible D gene is TRBD1 (5 bases). With 4 bases removed from V and 9 bases from J, the gap between germline ends came to 11 bases. The CDR3 spans 12 residues. CDR1 SGDLS and CDR2 YYNGEE come from the germline V gene. This CDR3 reads CASSISTGEQFF. The CDR3 region has the DNA TGTGCCAGCAGCATTTCAACAGGTGAGCAGTTCTTC.

This sequence joins TRBV7-9 and TRBJ2-5; TRBD2 aligns across 9 bases. There are 18 residues in the CDR3. V lost 2 bases, J lost 5 bases, and 15 bases stayed unmatched. Germline V gives CDR1 SEHNR, CDR2 FQNEAQ (reference sequence). The CDR3 nucleotides are TGTGCCAGCAGCTTATCGGCCTCTAGCGGGATGAGGGGGGAGACCCAGTACTTC. It codes for CASSLSASSGMRGETQYF.

The chain uses TRBV11-3 and TRBJ1-1; 8 nucleotides line up with TRBD1. Trimming took 1 base from V and 3 from J; bases not matched to a gene: 4. Germline V lookup: CDR1 SGHNT, CDR2 YENEEA. The CDR3 is made up of 15 amino acids. The CDR3 bases are TGTGCCAGCAGCTTAGGGACAGGGAAGGACACTGAAGCTTTCTTT. It is translated as CASSLGTGKDTEAFF.

The gene calls are TRBV30 and TRBJ2-3, with TRBD2 matching 8 bases. Germline-derived CDR1 and CDR2 are GTSNPN and SVGIG (reference sequence). The CDR3 length is 15 residues. Trimming cost V 4 bases and J 2 bases; bases outside gene matches: 8. The CDR3 loop is CAWTSGSQYTDTQYF. As DNA, the CDR3 is TGTGCCTGGACCAGCGGGAGTCAGTACACAGATACGCAGTATTTT.

This clone was counted once. V usage is TRBV6-4 and J usage is TRBJ2-1, with D perhaps matching TRBD1 or TRBD2 (5 bases each). The CDR3 spans 13 residues. CDR1 MRHNA and CDR2 SNTAGT come from the germline V gene. Trimming removed 4 bases from V and 4 bases from J, with 8 bases in between. The CDR3 protein is CASSVGEYNEQFF. CDR3 DNA sequence: TGTGCCAGCAGTGTGGGGGAGTACAATGAGCAGTTCTTC.

The chain has TRBV5-1 and TRBJ2-7, with 8 bases identical to TRBD2. The CDR3 is made up of 15 amino acids. With V trimmed by 0 bases and J by 9 bases, 11 bases remained unmatched. Germline V gene lookup returns CDR1 SGHRS and CDR2 YFSETQ. The chain's CDR3 is CASSLGPGLEAWQYF. The CDR3 coding sequence is TGCGCCAGCAGCTTGGGACCGGGACTAGAAGCGTGGCAGTACTTC.

This clone was observed once. The chain combines TRBV5-1 with TRBJ2-7; perhaps D is TRBD1 or TRBD2 (5 bases each). V dropped 0 bases and J dropped 5 bases, with 15 bases sitting between them. This CDR3 spans 15 amino acids. Germline-derived CDR1 and CDR2 are SGHRS and YFSETQ. Here the CDR3 DNA reads TGCGCCAGCAGCTTGGTTGGGGACCTGTACGACGAGCAGTACTTC. Translation: CASSLVGDLYDEQYF.

The chain has TRBV30 and TRBJ1-1; no firm D call. V was cut by 2 bases and J by 4 bases, with 8 bases left in between. Looked up from germline, CDR1 is GTSNPN and CDR2 is SVGIG (reference sequence). The CDR3 has 12 amino acids. The CDR3 region has the DNA TGTGCCTGGAGTACAGTGGCCACTGAAGCTTTCTTT. Its protein is CAWSTVATEAFF.

The chain has TRBV4-1 and TRBJ1-5; D not certain. The V end lost 0 bases, the J end lost 7 bases, and 7 bases lay between the germline ends. This CDR3 region has 13 residues. Per germline, CDR1 MGHRA and CDR2 YSYEKL. In DNA form, the CDR3 reads TGCGCCAGCAGCCAAGACGGGAAGCAGCCCCAGCATTTT. It translates to CASSQDGKQPQHF.

This chain links TRBV9 with TRBJ2-7, with 7 bases lining up with TRBD1. Per germline, CDR1 SGDLS and CDR2 YYNGEE. V dropped 0 bases and J dropped 0; count of bases not matched to a gene: 0. The CDR3 totals 14 residues. CDR3 in DNA: TGTGCCAGCAGCGTAGGGGACAGCTCCTACGAGCAGTACTTC. Amino acids: CASSVGDSSYEQYF.

V is TRBV28 and J is TRBJ1-2, with D uncertain. This CDR3 is built from 14 residues. Trimming left V 2 bases short and J 8 bases short, with 15 bases between. Looked up from germline, CDR1 is MDHEN and CDR2 is SYDVKM. CDR3: CASSLDRVASGYTF. CDR3 DNA sequence: TGTGCCAGCAGTTTAGACCGTGTCGCGAGCGGCTACACCTTC.

This chain joins TRBV27 and TRBJ1-2, with unresolved D. Germline loops: CDR1 MNHEY, CDR2 SMNVEV (reference sequence). This CDR3 region has 13 residues. Trimming removed 8 bases at V and 3 bases at J, with 13 bases between. The DNA of the CDR3 is TGTGCCAGCGCCTCTGAGAAATACTATGGCTACACCTTC. Amino acids: CASASEKYYGYTF.

The J gene is TRBJ2-5, the V gene TRBV28; D perhaps matches TRBD2 (5 bases). Trimming left V 4 bases short and J 5 bases short, with 11 bases between. The CDR3 loop spans 13 amino acids. The germline gives CDR1 MDHEN, CDR2 SYDVKM. This CDR3 is CASSSPTGETQYF. CDR3 nucleotide sequence: TGTGCCAGCAGTTCCCCCACGGGGGAGACCCAGTACTTC. Full variable domain (missing parts from reference TRBV28 and TRBJ2-5): DVKVTQSSRYLVKRTGEKVFLECVQDMDHENMFWYRQDPGLGLRLIYFSYDVKMKEKGDIPEGYSVSREKKERFSLILESASTNQTSMYLCASSSPTGETQYFGPGTRLLVL.

The gene calls are TRBV30 and TRBJ1-1; D unclear. This CDR3 contains 12 residues. The V gene's germline CDR1 is GTSNPN and CDR2 SVGIG (reference sequence). V gave up 3 bases and J gave up 3 bases, with 8 bases separating them. In DNA, the CDR3 is TGTGCCTGGAGGGGAGAGGACACTGAAGCTTTCTTT. The encoded protein is CAWRGEDTEAFF.

This clone appeared a few times. The chain employs TRBV6-5 and TRBJ1-1, with 9 bases that match TRBD1. Unmatched junction bases numbered 5, after V lost 1 base and J lost 5 bases. CDR3 length: 15 residues. Germline V gives CDR1 MNHEY, CDR2 SVGAGI. Here the CDR3 reads CASSYFSQGATEAFF. DNA for the CDR3: TGTGCCAGCAGTTACTTCTCACAGGGGGCGACTGAAGCTTTCTTT.

This clone is medium-sized by share. The V call is TRBV11-2, the J call TRBJ2-2; 14 bases map to TRBD2. J lost 0 bases, V lost 3 bases, and 6 bases had no gene match. The germline V gene has CDR1 SGHAT and CDR2 FQNNGV. The CDR3 has 19 amino acids. CDR3 in amino acids: CASSFPGLAGAPNTGELFF. The CDR3 coding sequence is TGTGCCAGCAGCTTCCCGGGACTAGCGGGGGCCCCGAACACCGGGGAGCTGTTTTTT.

A few counts support this clone. The CDR3 reads CASSQSLDGRYTF. CDR3 DNA sequence: TGTGCCAGCAGCCAAAGCCTGGACGGACGCTACACCTTC. This chain joins TRBV14 and TRBJ1-2, with unresolved D. CDR1 is SGHDN, CDR2 FVKESK, per germline. The CDR3 has 13 residues. Deletions cut 2 bases from V and 9 bases from J, with 13 bases between.

The rearrangement joins TRBV7-2 to TRBJ1-2, with D tentatively TRBD1 (5 bases). Germline V gene sequence: CDR1 SGHTA, CDR2 FQGNSA. The CDR3 spans 11 residues. V lost 5 bases and J lost 13, with 14 bases in between. The CDR3 here is CASSQTVPSTF. CDR3 bases: TGTGCCAGCAGCCAGACAGTCCCGAGCACCTTC. The full variable domain, rest sourced from reference TRBV7-2 and TRBJ1-2, is GAGVSQSPSNKVTEKGKDVELRCDPISGHTALYWYRQSLGQGLEFLIYFQGNSAPDKSGLPSDRFSAERTGGSVSTLTIQRTQQEDSAVYLCASSQTVPSTFGSGTRLTVV.

The chain uses TRBV6-5 and TRBJ1-2; the D is unclear. Deletions cut 6 bases from V and 2 bases from J, with 10 bases between. Germline lookup yields CDR1 MNHEY and CDR2 SVGAGI. This CDR3 region has 13 residues. In DNA, the CDR3 is TGTGCCAGCAGCTCTGGACGGAACTATGGCTACACCTTC. This encodes CASSSGRNYGYTF.